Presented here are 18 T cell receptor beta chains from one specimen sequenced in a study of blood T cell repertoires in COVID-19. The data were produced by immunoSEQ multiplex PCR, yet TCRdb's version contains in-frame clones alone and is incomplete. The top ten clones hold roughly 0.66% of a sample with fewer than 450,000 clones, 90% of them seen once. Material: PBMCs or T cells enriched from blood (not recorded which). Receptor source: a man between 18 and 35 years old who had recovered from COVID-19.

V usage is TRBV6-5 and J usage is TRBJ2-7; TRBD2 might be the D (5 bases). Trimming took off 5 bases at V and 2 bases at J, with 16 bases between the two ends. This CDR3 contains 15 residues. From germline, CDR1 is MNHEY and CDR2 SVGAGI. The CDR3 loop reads CASSRTQLGPYEQYF. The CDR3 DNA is TGTGCCAGCAGTCGGACTCAATTAGGGCCCTACGAGCAGTACTTC.

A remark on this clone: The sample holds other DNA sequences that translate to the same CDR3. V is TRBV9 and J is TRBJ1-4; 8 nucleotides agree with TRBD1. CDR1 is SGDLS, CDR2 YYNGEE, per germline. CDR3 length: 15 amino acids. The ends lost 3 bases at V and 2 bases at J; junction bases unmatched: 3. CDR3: CASSAQGATNEKLFF. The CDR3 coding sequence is TGTGCCAGCAGCGCTCAGGGGGCGACTAATGAAAAACTGTTTTTT.

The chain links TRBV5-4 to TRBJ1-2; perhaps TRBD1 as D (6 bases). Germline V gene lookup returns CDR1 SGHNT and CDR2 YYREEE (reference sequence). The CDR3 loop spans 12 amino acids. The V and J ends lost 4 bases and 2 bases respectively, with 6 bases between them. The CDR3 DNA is TGTGCCAGCAGCGACAGGAACTATGGCTACACCTTC. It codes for CASSDRNYGYTF. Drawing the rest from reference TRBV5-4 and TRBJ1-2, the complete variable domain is ETGVTQSPTHLIKTRGQQVTLRCSSQSGHNTVSWYQQALGQGPQFIFQYYREEENGRGNFPPRFSGLQFPNYSSELNVNALELDDSALYLCASSDRNYGYTFGSGTRLTVV.

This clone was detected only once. The CDR3 bases are TGTGCCAGCAGCCGCTCGGGACTAGGACTCACCGGGGAGCTGTTTTTT. This codes for CASSRSGLGLTGELFF. J is TRBJ2-2 and V is TRBV14; 8 bases align to TRBD2. CDR3 length equals 16 residues. V shed 4 bases, J shed 4 bases, and the junction held 8 bases outside the gene matches. Looked up from germline, CDR1 is SGHDN and CDR2 is FVKESK.

This chain's CDR3 is CASSPSGTAVPCFWGYTF. The CDR3 DNA follows: TGCGCCAGCAGTCCCTCCGGGACAGCGGTCCCGTGTTTCTGGGGCTACACCTTC. The rearrangement uses TRBV23-1 and TRBJ1-2; 7 bases line up with TRBD1. TRBV23-1 is recorded as an ORF, its role being uncertain. The V and J ends lost 4 bases and 8 bases, in that order; junction bases with no gene match: 22. The CDR3 length is 18 residues.

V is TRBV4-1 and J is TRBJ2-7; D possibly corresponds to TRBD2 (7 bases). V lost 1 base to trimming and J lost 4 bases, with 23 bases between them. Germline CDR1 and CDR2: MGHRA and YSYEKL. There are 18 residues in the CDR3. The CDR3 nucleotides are TGCGCCAGCAGCCAAGTTTCGGGGGGCCTGCTCACCATGTACGAGCAGTACTTC. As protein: CASSQVSGGLLTMYEQYF.

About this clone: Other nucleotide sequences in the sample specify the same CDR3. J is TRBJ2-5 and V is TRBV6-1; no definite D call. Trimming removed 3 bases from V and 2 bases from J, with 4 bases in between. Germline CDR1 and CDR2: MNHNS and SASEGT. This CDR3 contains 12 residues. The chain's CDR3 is CASSDVQETQYF. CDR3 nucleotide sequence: TGTGCCAGCAGTGATGTACAAGAGACCCAGTACTTC.

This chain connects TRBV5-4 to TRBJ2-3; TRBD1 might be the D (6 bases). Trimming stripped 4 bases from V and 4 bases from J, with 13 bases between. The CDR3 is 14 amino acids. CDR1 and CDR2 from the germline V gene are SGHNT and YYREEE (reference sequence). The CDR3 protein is CASSRATGSDTQYF. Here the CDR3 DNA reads TGTGCCAGCAGCAGAGCGACAGGCTCAGATACGCAGTATTTT.

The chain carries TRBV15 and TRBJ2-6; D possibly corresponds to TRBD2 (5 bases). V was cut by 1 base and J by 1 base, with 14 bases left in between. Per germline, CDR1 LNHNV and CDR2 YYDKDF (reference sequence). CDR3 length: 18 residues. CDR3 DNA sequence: TGTGCCACCAGCAGAGTCGGCAGGTCGGGATCTGGGGCCAACGTCCTGACTTTC. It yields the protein CATSRVGRSGSGANVLTF.

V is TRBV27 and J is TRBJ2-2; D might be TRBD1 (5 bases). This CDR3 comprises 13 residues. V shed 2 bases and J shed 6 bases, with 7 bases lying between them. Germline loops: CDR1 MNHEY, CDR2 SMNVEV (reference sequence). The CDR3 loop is CASSLIGAGELFF. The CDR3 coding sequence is TGTGCCAGCAGTTTAATAGGGGCCGGGGAGCTGTTTTTT.

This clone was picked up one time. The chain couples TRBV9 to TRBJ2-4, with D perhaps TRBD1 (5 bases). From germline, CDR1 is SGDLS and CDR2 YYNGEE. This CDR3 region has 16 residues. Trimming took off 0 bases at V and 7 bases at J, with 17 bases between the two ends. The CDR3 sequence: CASSVGRGSNRNIQYF. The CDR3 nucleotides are TGTGCCAGCAGCGTAGGAAGGGGATCCAATCGGAACATTCAGTACTTC.

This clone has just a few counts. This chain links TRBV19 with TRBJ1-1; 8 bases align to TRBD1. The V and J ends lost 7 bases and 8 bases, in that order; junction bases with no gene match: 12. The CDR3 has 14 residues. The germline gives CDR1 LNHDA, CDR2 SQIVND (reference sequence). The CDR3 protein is CASNHPVGQGEAFF. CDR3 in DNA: TGTGCCAGTAATCATCCGGTAGGACAGGGAGAAGCTTTCTTT.

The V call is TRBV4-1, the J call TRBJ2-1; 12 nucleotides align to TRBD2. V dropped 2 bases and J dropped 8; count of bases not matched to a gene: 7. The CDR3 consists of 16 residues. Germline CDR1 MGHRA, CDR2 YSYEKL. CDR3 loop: CASSQKTSGSRYEQFF. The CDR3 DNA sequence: TGCGCCAGCAGCCAAAAGACTAGCGGGAGTCGCTATGAGCAGTTCTTC.

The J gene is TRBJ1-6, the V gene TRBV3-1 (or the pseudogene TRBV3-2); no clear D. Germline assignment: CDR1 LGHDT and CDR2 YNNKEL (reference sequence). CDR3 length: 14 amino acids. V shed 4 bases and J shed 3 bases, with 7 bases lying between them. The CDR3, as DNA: TGTGCCAGCAGCCCCCGGGACTATAATTCACCCCTCCACTTT. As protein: CASSPRDYNSPLHF.

CDR3 in amino acids: CASSIETGTGAFF. As DNA, the CDR3 is TGTGCCAGTAGTATAGAGACAGGGACCGGGGCTTTCTTT. The chain couples TRBV19 to TRBJ1-1, with 7 bases matching TRBD1. This CDR3 has 13 amino acids. Trimming took 0 bases from V and 11 from J; bases not matched to a gene: 6. The germline V gene has CDR1 LNHDA and CDR2 SQIVND (reference sequence).

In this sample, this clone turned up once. The CDR3 nucleotides read TGTGCCAGCAGTTCCTCGACTAGCGGGAGGGCCTCGGGATACGAGCAGTACTTC. Protein product: CASSSSTSGRASGYEQYF. The J gene is TRBJ2-7, the V gene TRBV27; the match to TRBD2 covers 14 bases. Germline CDR1 MNHEY, CDR2 SMNVEV (reference sequence). V dropped 4 bases and J dropped 4; count of bases not matched to a gene: 12. This CDR3 has 18 residues.

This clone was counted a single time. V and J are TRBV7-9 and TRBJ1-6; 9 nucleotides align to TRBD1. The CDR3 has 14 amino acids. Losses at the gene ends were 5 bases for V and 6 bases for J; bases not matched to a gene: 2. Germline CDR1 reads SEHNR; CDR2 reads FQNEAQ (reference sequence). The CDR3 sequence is CASSEGQGNSPLHF. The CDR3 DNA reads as TGTGCCAGCAGCGAGGGACAGGGTAATTCACCCCTCCACTTT.

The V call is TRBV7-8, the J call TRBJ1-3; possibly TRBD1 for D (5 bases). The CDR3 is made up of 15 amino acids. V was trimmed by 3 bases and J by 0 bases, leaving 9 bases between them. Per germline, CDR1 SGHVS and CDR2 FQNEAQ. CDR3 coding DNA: TGTGCCAGCAGCTTTGGGGGACTCTCTGGAAACACCATATATTTT. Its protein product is CASSFGGLSGNTIYF.